This T cell receptor beta chain came from a study of T cell repertoires in ileal Crohn's disease. V lost 4 bases, J lost 3 bases, and 13 bases lay in between. The CDR3 is made up of 14 amino acids. Germline loops: CDR1 SGHNT, CDR2 YYREEE (reference sequence). This table comes from immunoSEQ multiplex PCR, and its TCRdb copy is limited to in-frame clones, with some not included. The sample yields approximately 5,400 clones, about 69% seen once. Time point meaning: neoterminal ileum biopsy at postoperative endoscopy, about 6 months after surgery. The sequence came from an adult with Crohn's disease. The genes are TRBV5-4 and TRBJ1-1; D might be TRBD1 (5 bases). The sequenced sample was ileal tissue. The CDR3 protein is CASSLDGGDTEAFF. CDR3 nucleotides: TGTGCCAGCAGCCTGGACGGGGGGGACACTGAAGCTTTCTTT.